These 9 T cell receptor beta chains came from one sample sequenced in a study of T cells in Graves' hyperthyroidism and ophthalmopathy. There were TCR beta CDR3 regions amplified from RNA transcripts. HTBI primers were employed in a first-round RT-PCR of the TCR CDR3. One entry per CDR3 protein results from TCRdb running MiXCR on the multiplex PCR reads. The table shows roughly 280,000 distinct CDR3 sequences, with more than 15% occurring only once. The sequencing sample was made of blood. Receptors were obtained from an older woman with Graves' ophthalmopathy.

This clonotype was seen ten or more times. The CDR3 DNA follows: TGCGCCAGCAGCTTCACAGGGGACGGCTACACCTTC. This sequence encodes CASSFTGDGYTF. This chain connects TRBV5-1 to TRBJ1-2, with 7 bases fitting TRBD1. Germline trimming cut 2 bases from V and 8 bases from J; bases unmatched to any gene: 3. This CDR3 region has 12 residues. Per the germline V gene, CDR1 is SGHRS and CDR2 is YFSETQ.

In its sample, this clonotype was seen many times. The chain joins TRBV2 to TRBJ2-1; D is uncertain. CDR3 length equals 15 residues. The V and J ends lost 3 bases and 6 bases respectively, with 15 bases between them. Germline V gene data show CDR1 as SNHLY and CDR2 as FYNNEI. The CDR3 nucleotides are TGTGCCAGCAGTGAGGAAGCACCGAGGTCCAATGAGCAGTTCTTC. Amino acid sequence: CASSEEAPRSNEQFF.

This clonotype was seen a few times. V is TRBV6-2 or TRBV6-3 and J is TRBJ1-5, with D tentatively TRBD1 (6 bases). CDR1 is MNHEY, CDR2 SVGEGT, per germline. The V and J ends lost 7 bases and 6 bases respectively, with 13 bases between them. The CDR3 extends over 13 amino acids. The CDR3 sequence: CASTPGAFQPQHF. CDR3 DNA: TGTGCCAGCACGCCAGGGGCCTTTCAGCCCCAGCATTTT.

This clonotype was picked up many times. The chain uses TRBV4-2 and TRBJ2-3, with D perhaps matching TRBD1 (5 bases). V was pared by 3 bases and J by 1 base, with 11 bases between. The CDR3 runs to 15 residues. Germline-derived CDR1 and CDR2 are LGHNA and YNFKEQ. CDR3 coding DNA: TGTGCCAGCAGCCAGGAAAAGACAGGCACAGATACGCAGTATTTT. This gives the protein CASSQEKTGTDTQYF.

This clonotype was picked up one time. The CDR3 sequence is CASSRTGENTEAFF. As DNA, the CDR3 is TGTGCCAGCAGCCGTACAGGGGAGAACACTGAAGCTTTCTTT. The gene calls are TRBV3-1 and TRBJ1-1, with TRBD1 identical over 7 bases. The CDR3 consists of 14 residues. Germline V gene sequence: CDR1 LGHDT, CDR2 YNNKEL (reference sequence). The V gene end was trimmed by 4 bases and the J gene end by 1 base; junction bases not matched to a gene: 3.

This clonotype was counted only a few times. This rearrangement joins TRBV7-2 to TRBJ2-1; D is possibly TRBD1 (5 bases). CDR1 and CDR2 from the germline V gene are SGHTA and FQGNSA. V dropped 6 bases and J dropped 2 bases, with 14 bases sitting between them. This CDR3 contains 15 residues. CDR3 sequence (DNA): TGTGCCAGCAGAATAGACAGAGGAACCTACAATGAGCAGTTCTTC. Translation gives CASRIDRGTYNEQFF.

This clonotype appeared a few times. The chain links TRBV3-1 to TRBJ2-1, with 11 bases lining up with TRBD2. The CDR3 is 17 amino acids. V lost 0 bases, J lost 5 bases, and 6 bases stayed unmatched. From germline, CDR1 is LGHDT and CDR2 YNNKEL (reference sequence). As DNA, the CDR3 is TGTGCCAGCAGCCAAGAGCTCACTAGCGGGGGAAACAATGAGCAGTTCTTC. It encodes CASSQELTSGGNNEQFF.

The rearrangement uses TRBV19 and TRBJ2-7; 12 bases agree with TRBD2. V dropped 6 bases and J dropped 4; count of bases not matched to a gene: 7. The germline V gene encodes CDR1 LNHDA and CDR2 SQIVND (reference sequence). The CDR3 covers 15 residues. DNA of the CDR3: TGTGCCAGTAGCGCGACTAGCGGGGGCGTATACGAGCAGTACTTC. Amino acid sequence: CASSATSGGVYEQYF.

This clonotype has ten or more counts. J is TRBJ1-1 and V is TRBV7-9, with a tentative D call TRBD1 (5 bases). V lost 5 bases and J lost 0, with 10 bases in between. Germline V gene sequence: CDR1 SEHNR, CDR2 FQNEAQ (reference sequence). The CDR3 is made up of 14 amino acids. The CDR3 spells CASSRSTVNTEAFF. The CDR3 bases are TGTGCCAGCAGCCGTTCGACAGTGAACACTGAAGCTTTCTTT.